The 8 T cell receptor beta chains given below trace back to one sample, sequenced in a study of cytomegalovirus exposure and HLA in healthy donors. The PCR contained 60 Vbeta and 13 Jbeta primers. Measured with immunoSEQ multiplex PCR; TCRdb has only the in-frame clones, and not every one. The sample includes approximately 210,000 clones, less than 85% of them seen just once. Sequenced sample: PBMCs. Every receptor here comes from a girl between 5 and 17 years old in good health and CMV-seropositive.

This clone came up a few times. The chain uses TRBV11-2 and TRBJ1-1; D gene uncertain. The CDR3 runs 14 residues. Trimming left V 5 bases short and J 5 bases short, with 15 bases between. The germline V gene encodes CDR1 SGHAT and CDR2 FQNNGV. The CDR3 loop reads CASSLEPSGTEAFF. The CDR3 nucleotides are TGTGCCAGCAGCCTGGAACCCTCCGGGACTGAAGCTTTCTTT.

The rearrangement uses TRBV9 and TRBJ1-1; possible D gene TRBD1, 6 bases. This CDR3 region has 15 residues. The V gene's germline CDR1 is SGDLS and CDR2 YYNGEE. Trimming pared 4 bases from V and 5 bases from J, leaving 18 bases between. For the CDR3, the DNA is TGTGCCAGCAGCTTACAGGGAGGGGGGCAGACTGAAGCTTTCTTT. Amino acid sequence: CASSLQGGGQTEAFF. The full variable domain, in which reference TRBV9 and TRBJ1-1 provide the parts outside the CDR3, is DSGVTQTPKHLITATGQRVTLRCSPRSGDLSVYWYQQSLDQGLQFLIQYYNGEERAKGNILERFSAQQFPDLHSELNLSSLELGDSALYFCASSLQGGGQTEAFFGQGTRLTVV.

The chain combines TRBV11-3 with TRBJ1-1; 7 bases match TRBD1. The length of the CDR3 is 14 residues. In germline, CDR1 is SGHNT, CDR2 YENEEA. Unmatched junction bases numbered 6, after V lost 4 bases and J lost 4 bases. In DNA form, the CDR3 reads TGTGCCAGCAGCTCTGACAGGGTTGGCACTGAAGCTTTCTTT. Protein product: CASSSDRVGTEAFF.

V is TRBV6-1 and J is TRBJ2-1; weak D call: TRBD2 (6 bases). V gave up 4 bases and J gave up 7 bases, with 17 bases separating them. The CDR3 totals 15 residues. Germline V lookup: CDR1 MNHNS, CDR2 SASEGT. CDR3 sequence reads: CASSGPGDVRNEQFF. The CDR3 nucleotides read TGTGCCAGCAGTGGTCCGGGGGACGTTAGGAATGAGCAGTTCTTC.

The chain is built from TRBV7-8 and TRBJ2-7; TRBD1 aligns across 9 bases. From germline, CDR1 is SGHVS and CDR2 FQNEAQ. This CDR3 is 18 amino acids long. After removal of 5 bases from V and 2 bases from J, the junction contained 16 bases not matched to a gene. The CDR3 DNA reads TGTGCCAGCAGCCCAGTCTTGGGACAGGGTTTATTTGCCTACGAGCAGTACTTC. Amino acid sequence: CASSPVLGQGLFAYEQYF.

The chain recombines TRBV6-5 with TRBJ1-1; 7 bases are a match to TRBD1. The CDR3 has 15 amino acids. In germline, CDR1 is MNHEY, CDR2 SVGAGI. V lost 3 bases to trimming and J lost 5 bases; unmatched junction nucleotides: 9. The CDR3 region has the DNA TGTGCCAGCAGTTATTCCCCAGGGGGTTATACTGAAGCTTTCTTT. Translation: CASSYSPGGYTEAFF.

This chain connects TRBV7-2 to TRBJ1-3, with 10 bases identical to TRBD1. Looked up from germline, CDR1 is SGHTA and CDR2 is FQGNSA. This CDR3 comprises 14 residues. V dropped 7 bases and J dropped 7; count of bases not matched to a gene: 7. CDR3 DNA sequence: TGTGCCAGCACCTTCCCGGGACAGGGGAACACCATATATTTT. Amino acid sequence: CASTFPGQGNTIYF.

The rearrangement joins TRBV5-6 to TRBJ2-7, with D possibly TRBD1 on 6 matching bases. This CDR3 has 13 amino acids. Looked up from germline, CDR1 is SGHDT and CDR2 is YYEEEE. V was pared by 2 bases and J by 3 bases, with 9 bases between. The CDR3 protein is CASSFVQGYEQYF. CDR3 coding DNA: TGTGCCAGCAGCTTTGTACAGGGCTACGAGCAGTACTTC.